This passage covers 12 T cell receptor beta chains from one sample sequenced in a study of OX40 agonist ivuxolimab in advanced cancers. This table comes from immunoSEQ multiplex PCR, and its TCRdb copy is limited to in-frame clones, with some not included. This sample yields fewer than 90,000 clones, of which more than 75% are seen a single time; roughly 0.25% belongs to the top ten. The sequencing here drew on CD4+ or CD8+ T cells sorted from blood, taken in a trial of the OX40 agonist ivuxolimab. These receptors all come from an adult with an advanced solid tumor such as melanoma, head and neck, liver or kidney cancer.

The V gene is TRBV28, the J gene TRBJ2-3, with D possibly TRBD1 on 5 matching bases. The V gene's germline CDR1 is MDHEN and CDR2 SYDVKM. The CDR3 totals 16 residues. V gave up 2 bases and J gave up 3 bases, with 15 bases separating them. Here the CDR3 reads CASSLGPGWRTDTQYF. In DNA, the CDR3 is TGTGCCAGCAGTTTAGGCCCAGGGTGGCGGACAGATACGCAGTATTTT.

V is TRBV25-1 and J is TRBJ2-1, with D perhaps TRBD1 (5 bases). Germline values: CDR1 MGHDK, CDR2 SYGVNS. V shed 6 bases and J shed 8 bases, with 14 bases lying between them. The CDR3 totals 13 residues. The CDR3 protein is CASRETGRDEQFF. CDR3 bases: TGTGCCAGCAGGGAAACAGGACGGGATGAGCAGTTCTTC. Looking up the rest from reference TRBV25-1 and TRBJ2-1 gives the full variable domain: EADIYQTPRYLVIGTGKKITLECSQTMGHDKMYWYQQDPGMELHLIHYSYGVNSTEKGDLSSESTVSRIRTEHFPLTLESARPSHTSQYLCASRETGRDEQFFGPGTRLTVL.

The chain is built from TRBV6-5 and TRBJ2-7; D is undetermined. Between the trimmed V and J ends, which lost 1 base and 0 bases, there was a span of 10 bases. This CDR3 comprises 15 residues. The V gene's germline CDR1 is MNHEY and CDR2 SVGAGI. The CDR3 DNA reads TGTGCCAGCAGTTACTTGGCAGGATACTCCTACGAGCAGTACTTC. Its protein product is CASSYLAGYSYEQYF.

The rearrangement links TRBV19 to TRBJ1-3; no reliable D call. V lost 8 bases and J lost 0, with 5 bases in between. Per the germline V gene, CDR1 is LNHDA and CDR2 is SQIVND (reference sequence). This CDR3 has 12 residues. This CDR3 reads CASCDSGNTIYF. The CDR3 nucleotides are TGTGCCAGTTGCGACTCTGGAAACACCATATATTTT.

This chain connects TRBV18 to TRBJ1-4, with D hard to call. Germline V CDR1 and CDR2: KGHSH, LQKENI. Between the trimmed V and J ends, which lost 0 bases and 8 bases, there was a span of 7 bases. This CDR3 spans 13 amino acids. Written as DNA, the CDR3 is TGTGCCAGCTCACCACCGGTACGGGAAAAACTGTTTTTT. Amino acid sequence: CASSPPVREKLFF. Variable domain in full (rest from reference TRBV18 and TRBJ1-4): NAGVMQNPRHLVRRRGQEARLRCSPMKGHSHVYWYRQLPEEGLKFMVYLQKENIIDESGMPKERFSAEFPKEGPSILRIQQVVRGDSAAYFCASSPPVREKLFFGSGTQLSVL.

This chain links TRBV28 with TRBJ2-5; 10 bases match TRBD2. This CDR3 has 15 residues. Per germline, CDR1 MDHEN and CDR2 SYDVKM. V was clipped by 6 bases and J by 2 bases; unmatched bases: 6. Here the CDR3 DNA reads TGTGCCAGCAGGTATTATAGCGGGAGGCAAGAGACCCAGTACTTC. Translating gives CASRYYSGRQETQYF.

Only one count was recorded for this clone. The rearrangement joins TRBV2 to TRBJ2-7; D gene uncertain. The CDR3 runs to 11 residues. Trimming left V 5 bases short and J 1 base short, with 3 bases between. The germline V gene has CDR1 SNHLY and CDR2 FYNNEI. The DNA for the CDR3 is TGTGCCAGCAGTTGGTCCTACGAGCAGTACTTC. Residues: CASSWSYEQYF.

This sequence joins TRBV7-9 and TRBJ1-3; 7 nucleotides agree with TRBD1. Per the germline V gene, CDR1 is SEHNR and CDR2 is FQNEAQ (reference sequence). The CDR3 sequence is 14 residues long. Trimming took 6 bases from V and 3 from J; bases not matched to a gene: 5. The CDR3 region is CASRPQGSGNTIYF. The CDR3 DNA sequence: TGTGCCAGCAGGCCACAGGGGAGTGGAAACACCATATATTTT.

CDR3 protein: CASSLNSQETQYF. In nucleotides, the CDR3 is TGTGCCAGCAGTTTGAACAGTCAAGAGACCCAGTACTTC. The chain joins TRBV27 to TRBJ2-5, with unresolved D. CDR1 and CDR2 (germline): MNHEY, SMNVEV (reference sequence). This CDR3 region has 13 residues. Deletions cut 3 bases from V and 2 bases from J, with 7 bases between.

The chain carries TRBV15 and TRBJ2-3; 7 nucleotides line up with TRBD1. Looked up from germline, CDR1 is LNHNV and CDR2 is YYDKDF (reference sequence). The CDR3 has 16 residues. V was clipped by 3 bases and J by 1 base; unmatched bases: 7. The CDR3 region is CATSSYRGSGTDTQYF. CDR3 nucleotides: TGTGCCACCAGCAGCTACAGGGGTAGTGGCACAGATACGCAGTATTTT.

CDR3 sequence: CASSRDGLGTQYF. Here the CDR3 DNA reads TGTGCCAGCAGCCGTGACGGTTTGGGGACCCAGTACTTC. V usage is TRBV7-6 and J usage is TRBJ2-5, with D hard to call. Germline CDR1 is SGHVS and CDR2 is FNYEAQ. V lost 5 bases to trimming and J lost 7 bases, with 14 bases between them. There are 13 residues in the CDR3.

This chain links TRBV7-9 with TRBJ2-1; D gene uncertain. The CDR3 is 13 amino acids. The V end lost 1 base, the J end lost 6 bases, and 7 bases lay between the germline ends. The germline gives CDR1 SEHNR, CDR2 FQNEAQ (reference sequence). This CDR3 reads CASSLEVVNEQFF. The CDR3 DNA sequence: TGTGCCAGCAGCTTAGAGGTGGTCAATGAGCAGTTCTTC.